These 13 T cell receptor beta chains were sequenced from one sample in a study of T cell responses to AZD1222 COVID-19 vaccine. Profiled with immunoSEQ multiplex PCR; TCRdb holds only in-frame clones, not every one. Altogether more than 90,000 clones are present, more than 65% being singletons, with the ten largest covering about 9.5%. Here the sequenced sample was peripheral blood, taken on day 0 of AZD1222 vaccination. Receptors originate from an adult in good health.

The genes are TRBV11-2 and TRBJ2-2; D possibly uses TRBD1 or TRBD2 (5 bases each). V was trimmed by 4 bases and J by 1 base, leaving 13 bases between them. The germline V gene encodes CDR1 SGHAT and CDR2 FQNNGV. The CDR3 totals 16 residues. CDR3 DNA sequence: TGTGCCAGCAGCTCCCTGGGGGTCGGGAACACCGGGGAGCTGTTTTTT. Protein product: CASSSLGVGNTGELFF.

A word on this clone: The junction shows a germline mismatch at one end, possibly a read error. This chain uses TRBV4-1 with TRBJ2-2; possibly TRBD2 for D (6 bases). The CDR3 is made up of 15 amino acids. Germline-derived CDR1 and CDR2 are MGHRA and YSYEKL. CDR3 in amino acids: CASSPSTSWTAELFF. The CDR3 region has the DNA TGCGCCAGCAGCCCGTCGACTAGTTGGACCGCGGAGCTGTTTTTT.

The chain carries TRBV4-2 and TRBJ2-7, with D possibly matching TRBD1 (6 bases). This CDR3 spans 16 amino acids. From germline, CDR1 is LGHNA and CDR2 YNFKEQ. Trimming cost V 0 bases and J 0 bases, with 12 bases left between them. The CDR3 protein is CASSQDQGTRSYEQYF. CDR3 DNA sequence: TGTGCCAGCAGCCAAGATCAGGGGACCCGCTCCTACGAGCAGTACTTC.

This chain's CDR3 is CSAEGPTEAFF. The CDR3 DNA follows: TGCAGTGCTGAAGGGCCCACTGAAGCTTTCTTT. The rearrangement links TRBV20-1 to TRBJ1-1; no definite D call. Germline V CDR1 and CDR2: DFQATT, SNEGSKA (reference sequence). Trimming removed 5 bases from V and 4 bases from J, with 8 bases in between. The CDR3 is 11 residues long.

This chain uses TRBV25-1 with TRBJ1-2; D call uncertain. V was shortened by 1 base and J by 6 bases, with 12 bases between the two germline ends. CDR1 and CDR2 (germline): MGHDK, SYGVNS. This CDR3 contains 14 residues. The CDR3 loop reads CASSESPTANGYTF. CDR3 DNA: TGTGCCAGCAGTGAATCCCCGACGGCGAATGGCTACACCTTC.

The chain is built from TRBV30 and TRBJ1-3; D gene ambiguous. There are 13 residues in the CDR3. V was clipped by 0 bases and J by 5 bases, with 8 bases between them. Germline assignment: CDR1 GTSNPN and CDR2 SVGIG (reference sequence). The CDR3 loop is CAWSVGDRNTIYF. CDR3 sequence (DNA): TGTGCCTGGAGTGTCGGTGATCGAAACACCATATATTTT.

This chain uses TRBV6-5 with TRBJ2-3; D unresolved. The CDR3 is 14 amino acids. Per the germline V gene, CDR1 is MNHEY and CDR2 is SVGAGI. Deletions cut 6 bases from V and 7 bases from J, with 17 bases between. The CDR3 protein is CASRAGTTWNTQYF. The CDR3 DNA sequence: TGTGCCAGCAGGGCAGGTACTACCTGGAATACGCAGTATTTT.

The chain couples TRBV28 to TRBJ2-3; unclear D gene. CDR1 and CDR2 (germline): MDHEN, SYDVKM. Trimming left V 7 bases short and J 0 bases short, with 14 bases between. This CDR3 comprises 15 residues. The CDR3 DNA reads TGTGCCAGCATTTCAGTTTGGGGTAGCACAGATACGCAGTATTTT. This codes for CASISVWGSTDTQYF. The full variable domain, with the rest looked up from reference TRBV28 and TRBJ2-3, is DVKVTQSSRYLVKRTGEKVFLECVQDMDHENMFWYRQDPGLGLRLIYFSYDVKMKEKGDIPEGYSVSREKKERFSLILESASTNQTSMYLCASISVWGSTDTQYFGPGTRLTVL.

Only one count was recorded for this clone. This CDR3 reads CASSRDSRGHSNQPQHF. For the CDR3, the DNA is TGCGCCAGCAGCCGTGATTCCAGGGGACATAGCAATCAGCCCCAGCATTTT. The chain joins TRBV4-1 to TRBJ1-5, with a weak D call TRBD1 (6 bases). Germline V CDR1 and CDR2: MGHRA, YSYEKL. With 4 bases removed from V and 0 bases from J, the gap between germline ends came to 16 bases. This CDR3 comprises 17 residues.

CDR3 DNA sequence: TGTGCCAGCAGTTATGGGCAGGGGGGTAATCAGCCCCAGCATTTT. This sequence encodes CASSYGQGGNQPQHF. The chain combines TRBV6-2 or TRBV6-3 with TRBJ1-5; 7 bases are shared with TRBD1. The junction had 6 bases not matched to a gene; V was cut back by 3 bases and J by 4 bases. This CDR3 region has 15 residues. Germline V CDR1 and CDR2: MNHEY, SVGEGT.

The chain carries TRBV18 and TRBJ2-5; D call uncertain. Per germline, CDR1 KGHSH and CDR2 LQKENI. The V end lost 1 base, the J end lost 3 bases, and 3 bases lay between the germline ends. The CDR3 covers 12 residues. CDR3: CASSPQEETQYF. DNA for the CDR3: TGTGCCAGCTCACCACAGGAAGAGACCCAGTACTTC.

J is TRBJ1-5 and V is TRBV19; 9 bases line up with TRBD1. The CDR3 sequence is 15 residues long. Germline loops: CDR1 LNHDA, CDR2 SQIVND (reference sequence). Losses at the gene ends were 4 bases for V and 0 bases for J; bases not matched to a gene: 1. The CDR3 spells CASSRTGDSNQPQHF. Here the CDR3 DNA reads TGTGCCAGTAGTAGGACAGGGGATAGCAATCAGCCCCAGCATTTT.

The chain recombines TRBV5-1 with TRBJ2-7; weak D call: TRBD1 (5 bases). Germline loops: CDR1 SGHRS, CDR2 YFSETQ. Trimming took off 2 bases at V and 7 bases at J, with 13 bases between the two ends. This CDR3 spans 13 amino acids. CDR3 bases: TGCGCCAGCAGCTTCGACAGCTCTAGGGAGCAGTACTTC. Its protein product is CASSFDSSREQYF.